This T cell receptor (beta chain) appears in the sequencing data of a study of blood T cell repertoires in COVID-19. Study-wide background: The analysed material was cDNA or gDNA that came from T cells, B-cell-depleted T cells, or PBMCs.

The trim removed 1 base at V and 4 bases at J, leaving 4 bases unmatched. Per the germline V gene, CDR1 is SGHVS and CDR2 is FNYEAQ. The length of the CDR3 is 15 residues. In the original workflow: For nucleated cells, counts were estimated from reference gene primer amplification. The table came from immunoSEQ multiplex PCR; TCRdb's copy has only in-frame clones and leaves some out. V and J calls and clone size are those listed in that table; D and trimming were worked out from the DNA. The sample has more than 150,000 clones, about 85% seen once; the top ten hold approximately 9.8%. The J gene is TRBJ2-5, the V gene TRBV7-6; 9 nucleotides match TRBD2. The source is a woman older than 75 with acute or convalescent COVID-19. Material for sequencing was peripheral blood. In DNA, the CDR3 is TGTGCCAGCAGCTTAGGGGTTAGCGGGAGAGAGACCCAGTACTTC. This sequence encodes CASSLGVSGRETQYF.